This T cell receptor (beta chain) emerged from a study of T cells after yellow fever vaccination. CDR1 and CDR2 (germline): SGHRS, YFSETQ. The ends were cut back, 6 bases at V and 0 bases at J, with 7 bases in the middle. This CDR3 contains 12 residues. Regarding the study as a whole: Most clones from primary vaccination were detected again post-booster (roughly 96% CD4, approximately 90% CD8). The CD4 and CD8 compartments had a small share of their clonotypes in common. Any FACS-sorted repertoire could hold abundant clonotypes that contaminate it from the bulk population.

Generation of TCR cDNA used 5'RACE template switching (which added a universal primer site and UMIs). Using its own MiXCR run on the 5' RACE reads, TCRdb lists one record per CDR3 protein. The repertoire holds some 300,000 distinct CDR3 sequences, with approximately 8% as singletons. This clonotype was found a few times. Antigen unknown. The rearrangement joins TRBV5-1 to TRBJ2-7; D is ambiguous. The receptor was derived from a man aged 18 to 30 who received the YFV17D yellow fever vaccine. Here the sequenced sample was CD4+ T cells sorted from PBMCs, taken 5 days after the yellow fever booster vaccination. The CDR3 protein is CASTSYSYEQYF. CDR3 nucleotide sequence: TGCGCCAGCACCTCATACTCCTACGAGCAGTACTTC.